This T cell receptor beta chain was documented in a study of vaccination and CD4 T cells after COVID-19. Treatment here: approximately nine-day PBMC culture with coronavirus spike peptide pools or control peptides (ViraFEST assay). As for this clonotype: The antigen remains undetermined.

Trimming took 6 bases from V and 4 from J; bases not matched to a gene: 7. Germline V lookup: CDR1 MNHNS, CDR2 SASEGT. The CDR3 has 15 residues. Cultured CD4+ T cell DNA was sequenced using the Oncomine TCR Beta short-read assay. Using its own MiXCR run on the PCR reads, TCRdb lists one record per CDR3 protein. The table includes roughly 17,000 distinct CDR3 sequences, approximately 55% detected once. The TCR was taken from a human donor who had recovered from COVID-19. Material for sequencing was CD4+ T cells from blood, cultured in vitro. V usage is TRBV6-1 and J usage is TRBJ2-2; 8 bases line up with TRBD2. CDR3 coding DNA: TGTGCCAGCAGCTCGTCTAGCGGGCCCACCGGGGAGCTGTTTTTT. Translating it yields CASSSSSGPTGELFF.